This T cell receptor (beta chain) was identified in a study of Siglec-9 on CD8 T cells in melanoma. Whole-study results and caveats: An effector memory CD8+ subset marked by Siglec-9 reportedly appeared to gather in melanoma.

The data were produced by immunoSEQ multiplex PCR, yet TCRdb's version contains in-frame clones alone and is incomplete. The sample lists more than 25,000 clones; less than 85% were seen once. With respect to this clone: Its antigen remains unidentified.

The receptor's source is a human donor in good health. Sample: Siglec-9- CD8+ T cells sorted from blood.

CDR3 DNA sequence: TGTGCCAGCACCGAGAGACATTTGCCAGATACGCAGTATTTT. Translating it yields CASTERHLPDTQYF. This chain uses TRBV6-5 with TRBJ2-3; D is uncertain. The germline V gene has CDR1 MNHEY and CDR2 SVGAGI. Trimming took off 7 bases at V and 4 bases at J, with 15 bases between the two ends. The CDR3 spans 14 residues.